Sequencing of this T cell receptor (beta chain) was carried out in a study of blood T cell repertoires in COVID-19. Study background: Some COVID-19 samples were acute and others convalescent; all came from the United States, Italy and Spain. Sources were T cells, B-cell-depleted T cells, or PBMCs; the material itself was cDNA or gDNA.

Participant-given clinical history determined each cohort assignment. Germline CDR1 and CDR2: LGHNA and YNFKEQ. The CDR3 covers 16 residues. V lost 0 bases, J lost 4 bases, and 6 bases stayed unmatched. Clones were sequenced by immunoSEQ multiplex PCR, and TCRdb holds only the in-frame ones, with some missing. Here the sample spans about 250,000 clones, 85% to 90% being singletons. The chain carries TRBV4-2 and TRBJ2-7; the match to TRBD2 covers 10 bases. The source material was PBMCs or T cells enriched from blood (not recorded which). The TCR originated in a man aged 35-49 years who had recovered from COVID-19. The CDR3 DNA reads TGTGCCAGCAGCCAAGAAACTAGCGGGGCCCCTTACGAGCAGTACTTC. Protein product: CASSQETSGAPYEQYF.